The source of this TCR beta chain is a study of T cell responses to AZD1222 COVID-19 vaccine (dated by TCRdb to about 2021). Regarding the study in general: Because spike-specific TCR depth and breadth did not differ between the two schedules, AZD1222 recipients who got a second dose at roughly 4 weeks were pooled with those who got a second dose at roughly 12 weeks. TCR sequencing covered more than 230 trial participants: 200 to 210 given two doses of AZD1222 and about 26 given two doses of MenACWY control vaccine. Trial participants were enrolled by age into subgroups of 18-55, 56-69 and 70-plus years, and about 150, 27 and 61 TCR-sequenced participants, respectively, were included in these subgroups. Results the study describes overall, beyond this receptor: Because no day 14 peak-response samples were available, the repertoires could be characterized only after the peak T cell response. Conclusions about previously exposed vaccinees are limited, since just five or six AZD1222 recipients were seropositive for SARS-CoV-2 at baseline. Participants were mostly white British and included more females than males, and it was suggested by the authors that clonal diversity may have been underestimated. Epitopes outside the regions mutated in the B.1.351 and B.1.1.7 variants were reportedly recognized by nearly half of the unique spike-specific TCRs. The vaccine-associated CD4 TCRs covered the entire spike protein, and the dominant responses fell in regions 160-218 and 743-854. The 56-69-year group was small, and its depth increase did not reach significance, likely because of low power. After two AZD1222 doses, both the breadth and the depth of spike-specific TCRs were significantly higher than at day 0 and than in MenACWY recipients.

As for this clone: Its target antigen remains unknown. The record has no base qualities; no much larger clone is one base away.

Interpreted using the paper, the time point label stands for: baseline before first vaccination. Samples from vaccinated people were obtained from the UK trials COV001 and COV002, which included a single-blind randomized controlled phase 2/3 trial of AZD1222 (ChAdOx1 nCoV-19) in healthy adults. For TCRbeta chain sequencing, PBMC samples were collected from trial participants at day 0 and at day 28 after the second dose. The germline V gene (reference sequence) sets CDR1 to LGHDT and CDR2 to YNNKEL. Here V drops 3 bases and J drops 7 bases, and the junction holds 4 bases not matched to any gene. The CDR3 covers 15 residues, taking in both the cysteine and the phenylalanine. Only the CDR3 portion is preserved as DNA: 45 bases, with reading frame beginning at the first base. The CDR3 regions of human TCRbeta chains were analyzed by immunosequencing. From the authors' description of their analysis: TCRs in the repertoires were compared against a reference library of SARS-CoV-2-specific TCRs that had been generated with the MIRA antigen-specificity platform. Breadth was defined as the fraction of unique TCRs that were SARS-CoV-2-associated, and depth was defined as the fraction of total T cells that were SARS-CoV-2-associated. Using the MIRA data, each spike-specific TCR was mapped to the spike region that the TCR reacts to and placed in a CD4 or CD8 class. Log10-transformed breadth and depth values were compared by one-way ANOVA with Sidak's multiple comparisons tests. TCRdb's version of the immuneACCESS table is confined to in-frame rearrangements and falls short of the full clone set. An unresolved V gene accounts for under half of the shortfall where checked; the remainder is of unknown origin. D and trimming were read from the DNA, whereas the V and J calls and clone size are those reported in that table. This sample holds 55,000 to 75,000 clones; 88% were observed only once. The ten largest make up roughly 8% of the sample.

This TCR came from an adult in good health. The sequence joins TRBV3-1 (or the pseudogene TRBV3-2) to TRBJ2-1; TRBD2 agrees with 12 junctional bases. The source was peripheral blood, collected on day 0 of AZD1222 vaccination. The sequenced DNA is TGTGCCAGCAGCCAGTGGACTAGCGGGAATAATGAGCAGTTCTTC. Its coded protein is CASSQWTSGNNEQFF.